Each of the 16 T cell receptor beta chains below was sequenced from the same sample in a study of blood T cell repertoires in COVID-19. Method: immunoSEQ multiplex PCR; TCRdb's copy keeps in-frame clones and lacks some. In the table there are roughly 240,000 clones, approximately 85% of which are singletons. The specimen sequenced was peripheral blood. The source is a man aged 45-65 years with COVID-19, enrolled during active disease.

This clone was seen just once. The genes are TRBV2 and TRBJ1-2; TRBD1 matches at 9 bases. The length of the CDR3 is 13 residues. Germline CDR1 reads SNHLY; CDR2 reads FYNNEI. This CDR3 reads CAGGQGGIYGYTF. The CDR3 DNA sequence: TGTGCTGGGGGACAGGGAGGAATCTATGGCTACACCTTC. The full variable domain, its missing parts supplied by reference TRBV2 and TRBJ1-2, is EPEVTQTPSHQVTQMGQEVILRCVPISNHLYFYWYRQILGQKVEFLVSFYNNEISEKSEIFDDQFSVERPDGSNFTLKIRSTKLEDSAMYFCAGGQGGIYGYTFGSGTRLTVV.

With respect to this clone: This sample includes further DNA sequences coding for the same CDR3. The genes are TRBV3-1 (or the pseudogene TRBV3-2) and TRBJ1-1; a possible D gene is TRBD1 (5 bases). V dropped 4 bases and J dropped 2 bases, with 11 bases sitting between them. The germline gives CDR1 LGHDT, CDR2 YNNKEL (reference sequence). This CDR3 spans 14 amino acids. CDR3 sequence reads: CASSLRQKNTEAFF. As DNA, the CDR3 is TGTGCCAGCAGCCTCAGACAGAAAAACACTGAAGCTTTCTTT.

The table lists this clone with a few counts. The V and J genes are TRBV11-3 and TRBJ2-5; 15 bases are a match to TRBD2. This CDR3 is 16 amino acids long. Trimming at V came to 5 bases and at J to 4 bases, leaving 5 bases not matched to a gene. Germline CDR1 reads SGHNT; CDR2 reads YENEEA. CDR3: CASSPGLAGGIETQYF. The CDR3 region has the DNA TGTGCCAGCAGCCCAGGACTAGCGGGGGGGATAGAGACCCAGTACTTC.

This clone showed up just once. The CDR3 nucleotides read TGTGCCAGCAGCTTAATGGGGGCGGATACGCAGTATTTT. Its translation: CASSLMGADTQYF. The V gene is TRBV7-3, the J gene TRBJ2-3, with D tentatively TRBD1 (6 bases). In germline, CDR1 is SGHTA, CDR2 FQGTGA. This CDR3 has 13 amino acids. Trimming removed 1 base from V and 6 bases from J, with 8 bases in between.

The chain combines TRBV5-1 with TRBJ2-3; TRBD2 matches 11 bases. CDR1 SGHRS and CDR2 YFSETQ come from the germline V gene. This CDR3 is built from 17 residues. Trimming cost V 4 bases and J 3 bases; bases outside gene matches: 10. For the CDR3, the DNA is TGCGCCAGCAGCGGAATCCCGGGACTAGCGGCGACAGATACGCAGTATTTT. Translation gives CASSGIPGLAATDTQYF.

In its sample, this clone ranks as medium-sized. The chain carries TRBV3-1 (or the pseudogene TRBV3-2) and TRBJ1-5; D possibly corresponds to TRBD1 (5 bases). CDR1 and CDR2 from the germline V gene are LGHDT and YNNKEL (reference sequence). There are 14 residues in the CDR3. The V end lost 0 bases, the J end lost 4 bases, and 7 bases lay between the germline ends. CDR3 bases: TGTGCCAGCAGCCAAGATCCAGGGAATCAGCCCCAGCATTTT. Its protein is CASSQDPGNQPQHF.

The chain carries TRBV24-1 and TRBJ2-1, with 9 bases lining up with TRBD1. The CDR3 length is 15 residues. The V gene's germline CDR1 is KGHDR and CDR2 SFDVKD. J was trimmed by 9 bases and V by 4 bases; bases with no gene match: 9. CDR3 bases: TGTGCCACCAGTGAGCCGGGACAGGGTAAGGGTGAGCAGTTCTTC. Amino acid sequence: CATSEPGQGKGEQFF.

J is TRBJ2-1 and V is TRBV9; 13 positions agree with TRBD2. This CDR3 has 15 residues. Germline CDR1 reads SGDLS; CDR2 reads YYNGEE. The J segment lost 6 bases and the V segment lost 2 bases, leaving 2 bases of the junction unmatched. This chain's CDR3 is CASSVTSGGFNEQFF. Written as DNA, the CDR3 is TGTGCCAGCAGCGTGACTAGCGGGGGGTTCAATGAGCAGTTCTTC.

The chain uses TRBV5-4 and TRBJ2-5; D might be TRBD1 (6 bases). Germline V gives CDR1 SGHNT, CDR2 YYREEE (reference sequence). The CDR3 runs to 14 residues. V gave up 6 bases and J gave up 2 bases, with 14 bases separating them. For the CDR3, the DNA is TGTGCCAGCACCTACGAAGGGGGACAAGAGACCCAGTACTTC. Translated: CASTYEGGQETQYF.

The chain recombines TRBV4-3 with TRBJ2-1; possibly TRBD2 for D (5 bases). The CDR3 is 17 residues long. CDR1 is LGHNA, CDR2 YSLEER, per germline. Trimming left V 1 base short and J 2 bases short, with 15 bases between. The CDR3 DNA sequence: TGCGCCAGCAGCCAAGCCCCCGGGGTTGGCCCCTACAATGAGCAGTTCTTC. This codes for CASSQAPGVGPYNEQFF.

The chain employs TRBV14 and TRBJ1-2; D unclear. The germline V gene encodes CDR1 SGHDN and CDR2 FVKESK. The CDR3 runs 16 residues. V shed 0 bases and J shed 8 bases, with 19 bases lying between them. CDR3 sequence: CASSQEEDIPISGYTF. The CDR3 bases are TGTGCCAGCAGCCAAGAAGAAGACATCCCTATCTCAGGCTACACCTTC.

The rearrangement uses TRBV5-6 and TRBJ2-7; D is unresolved. The V end lost 1 base, the J end lost 0 bases, and 11 bases lay between the germline ends. Germline V CDR1 and CDR2: SGHDT, YYEEEE. This CDR3 has 15 amino acids. The CDR3 sequence is CASSLWLRSSYEQYF. DNA of the CDR3: TGTGCCAGCAGCTTGTGGCTGAGGAGCTCCTACGAGCAGTACTTC.

The genes are TRBV7-9 and TRBJ2-5; TRBD1 matches at 10 bases. The CDR3 has 16 residues. With V trimmed by 5 bases and J by 2 bases, 8 bases remained unmatched. CDR1 SEHNR and CDR2 FQNEAQ come from the germline V gene (reference sequence). CDR3 sequence: CASSPGDRGPQETQYF. CDR3 nucleotide sequence: TGTGCCAGCAGCCCTGGGGACAGGGGACCACAAGAGACCCAGTACTTC.

The genes are TRBV18 and TRBJ2-3, with D maybe TRBD2 (6 bases). The CDR3 spans 15 residues. Germline V gene lookup returns CDR1 KGHSH and CDR2 LQKENI. V was clipped by 7 bases and J by 1 base, with 15 bases between them. The CDR3 sequence is CASCHQRDCTDTQYF. CDR3 bases: TGTGCCAGCTGTCACCAGAGGGACTGCACAGATACGCAGTATTTT.

The J gene is TRBJ2-2, the V gene TRBV5-1, with 8 bases fitting TRBD2. The germline V gene has CDR1 SGHRS and CDR2 YFSETQ. The CDR3 sequence is 17 residues long. Unmatched junction bases numbered 6, after V lost 2 bases and J lost 0 bases. The CDR3 DNA reads as TGCGCCAGCAGCTTCATTAGCGGGGACCCGAACACCGGGGAGCTGTTTTTT. It specifies CASSFISGDPNTGELFF.

This clone was found a few times. The V gene is TRBV6-2 or TRBV6-3, the J gene TRBJ2-2; D perhaps matches TRBD2 (6 bases). The CDR3 has 15 residues. The germline V gene encodes CDR1 MNHEY and CDR2 SVGEGT. Trimming removed 4 bases from V and 1 base from J, with 10 bases in between. Here the CDR3 DNA reads TGTGCCAGCAGTTCGGGACTTAGGAACACCGGGGAGCTGTTTTTT. Amino acids: CASSSGLRNTGELFF.